These T cell receptor beta chains were read from a single sample in a study of cytomegalovirus exposure and HLA in healthy donors. Data came from immunoSEQ multiplex PCR; TCRdb stores just in-frame clones and leaves some out. The data hold about 190,000 clones, with roughly 80% observed a single time. Sequences were obtained from PBMCs. These receptor sequences come from a woman under 30 in good health and CMV-seronegative. CDR3s include the opening cysteine and the closing phenylalanine or tryptophan. D genes are given only for firm matches. Not every row has a clone size; where given, it reads once, few, many or a size class.

D: .; J: TRBJ1-4; length: 15; size: .; V: TRBV5-4; CDR3: CASPRRRGANEKLFF; DNA: TGTGCCAGCCCTCGGAGGAGGGGCGCCAATGAAAAACTGTTTTTT
D: TRBD1; J: TRBJ1-1; length: 12; size: once; V: TRBV7-9; CDR3: CSSSSTGSEAFF; DNA: TGTTCCAGCAGCTCGACAGGGTCAGAAGCTTTCTTT
D: TRBD2; J: TRBJ2-1; length: 18; size: .; V: TRBV19; CDR3: CASRDSTSGRGSYNEQFF; DNA: TGTGCCAGTAGGGACTCCACTAGCGGGAGAGGTTCCTACAATGAGCAGTTCTTC
D: TRBD2; J: TRBJ2-7; length: 16; size: .; V: TRBV4-2; CDR3: CASSQEIAGGPYEQYF; DNA: TGTGCCAGCAGCCAAGAGATAGCGGGAGGACCTTACGAGCAGTACTTC
D: .; J: TRBJ1-2; length: 16; size: .; V: TRBV30; CDR3: CAWSGVARGGTFGYTF; DNA: TGTGCCTGGAGTGGGGTCGCCAGGGGAGGGACTTTCGGCTACACCTTC
D: TRBD2; J: TRBJ2-1; length: 14; size: few; V: TRBV11-2; CDR3: CASSYSGIEDEQFF; DNA: TGTGCCAGCAGTTATAGCGGGATTGAGGATGAGCAGTTCTTC
D: .; J: TRBJ2-7; length: 13; size: .; V: TRBV4-3; CDR3: CASSQAIAYEQYF; DNA: TGCGCCAGCAGCCAAGCTATAGCCTACGAGCAGTACTTC
D: TRBD1; J: TRBJ2-3; length: 16; size: .; V: TRBV14; CDR3: CASSQDSEGAPDTQYF; DNA: TGTGCCAGCAGCCAGGACAGCGAGGGGGCTCCAGATACGCAGTATTTT
D: TRBD1; J: TRBJ2-7; length: 14; size: once; V: TRBV4-3; CDR3: CASSRTDRGDEQYF; DNA: TGCGCCAGCAGCCGCACGGACAGGGGGGACGAGCAGTACTTC
D: .; J: TRBJ1-2; length: 14; size: .; V: TRBV30; CDR3: CAWSGLSGSYGYTF; DNA: TGTGCCTGGAGTGGTTTGTCCGGGAGCTATGGCTACACCTTC
D: .; J: TRBJ1-1; length: 11; size: .; V: TRBV18; CDR3: CASSPDWEAFF; DNA: TGTGCCAGCTCACCAGACTGGGAAGCTTTCTTT
D: .; J: TRBJ2-2; length: 15; size: .; V: TRBV7-9; CDR3: CASSFTDTLAGELFF; DNA: TGTGCCAGCAGCTTCACAGACACGTTAGCCGGGGAGCTGTTTTTT
D: .; J: TRBJ1-2; length: 15; size: .; V: TRBV7-9; CDR3: CASSSAGAGSGGYTF; DNA: TGTGCCAGCAGCTCCGCTGGGGCGGGGAGCGGCGGCTACACCTTC
D: .; J: TRBJ1-2; length: 11; size: .; V: TRBV29-1; CDR3: CSVEAGDGYTF; DNA: TGCAGCGTTGAGGCAGGGGATGGCTACACCTTC
D: TRBD1; J: TRBJ1-2; length: 15; size: .; V: TRBV7-2; CDR3: CASSPMTDRNYGYTF; DNA: TGTGCCAGCAGCCCTATGACGGACAGGAACTATGGCTACACCTTC
D: TRBD1; J: TRBJ2-7; length: 14; size: .; V: TRBV7-6; CDR3: CASSLGDSNYEQYF; DNA: TGTGCCAGCAGCTTGGGGGACAGTAACTACGAGCAGTACTTC
D: TRBD1; J: TRBJ2-5; length: 16; size: .; V: TRBV5-1; CDR3: CASSPRTGAEQETQYF; DNA: TGCGCCAGCAGCCCAAGGACAGGGGCCGAGCAAGAGACCCAGTACTTC
D: .; J: TRBJ1-3; length: 15; size: .; V: TRBV15; CDR3: CATSRGGGVGNTIYF; DNA: TGTGCCACCAGCAGGGGAGGGGGTGTAGGAAACACCATATATTTT
D: TRBD1; J: TRBJ1-1; length: 16; size: .; V: TRBV5-1; CDR3: CASSLTGVRGLTEAFF; DNA: TGCGCCAGCAGCTTAACAGGGGTAAGGGGGCTCACTGAAGCTTTCTTT
D: TRBD2; J: TRBJ2-1; length: 16; size: .; V: TRBV5-4; CDR3: CASSPAEREIYNEQFF; DNA: TGTGCCAGCAGCCCCGCCGAGCGGGAGATCTACAATGAGCAGTTCTTC
D: TRBD2; J: TRBJ2-1; length: 16; size: .; V: TRBV27; CDR3: CASSRGLAGAINEQFF; DNA: TGTGCCAGCAGTCGGGGACTAGCGGGAGCAATTAATGAGCAGTTCTTC
D: TRBD1; J: TRBJ1-4; length: 15; size: .; V: TRBV7-9; CDR3: CASSLATGRNEKLFF; DNA: TGTGCCAGCAGCTTAGCGACAGGGCGGAACGAAAAACTGTTTTTT
D: .; J: TRBJ2-1; length: 15; size: once; V: TRBV5-4; CDR3: CASSHDTSSYNEQFF; DNA: TGTGCCAGCAGCCACGACACGAGCTCCTACAATGAGCAGTTCTTC
D: .; J: TRBJ2-7; length: 13; size: .; V: TRBV7-9; CDR3: CASSPSVSYEQYF; DNA: TGTGCCAGCAGCCCCAGCGTATCCTACGAGCAGTACTTC
D: .; J: TRBJ2-1; length: 16; size: .; V: TRBV11-3; CDR3: CASSLFWSGSYNEQFF; DNA: TGTGCCAGCAGCTTATTCTGGAGCGGATCCTACAATGAGCAGTTCTTC
D: .; J: TRBJ2-5; length: 14; size: .; V: TRBV10-3; CDR3: CAISRGGDQETQYF; DNA: TGTGCCATCAGTAGGGGCGGGGACCAAGAGACCCAGTACTTC
D: .; J: TRBJ1-1; length: 15; size: .; V: TRBV30; CDR3: CAWSPGIYMNTEAFF; DNA: TGTGCCTGGAGTCCGGGGATTTACATGAACACTGAAGCTTTCTTT
D: .; J: TRBJ2-5; length: 15; size: .; V: TRBV7-9; CDR3: CASRSSAVPQETQYF; DNA: TGTGCCAGCAGATCGAGCGCGGTACCCCAAGAGACCCAGTACTTC
D: TRBD2; J: TRBJ2-5; length: 17; size: .; V: TRBV27; CDR3: CASSSWASGNLGETQYF; DNA: TGTGCCAGCAGTTCCTGGGCTAGCGGGAATCTCGGAGAGACCCAGTACTTC
D: TRBD1; J: TRBJ1-1; length: 14; size: .; V: TRBV30; CDR3: CAWRTGQGNTEAFF; DNA: TGTGCCTGGAGGACGGGACAGGGGAACACTGAAGCTTTCTTT
D: TRBD1; J: TRBJ1-4; length: 15; size: .; V: TRBV6-1; CDR3: CASSGPGQGNEKLFF; DNA: TGTGCCAGCAGTGGACCGGGACAGGGAAATGAAAAACTGTTTTTT
D: .; J: TRBJ1-5; length: 13; size: .; V: TRBV18; CDR3: CASSPGGSQPQHF; DNA: TGTGCCAGCTCACCAGGGGGGTCTCAGCCCCAGCATTTT
D: .; J: TRBJ2-7; length: 16; size: .; V: TRBV5-6; CDR3: CASSSMIGSGSYEQYF; DNA: TGTGCCAGCAGCTCCATGATTGGTAGCGGCTCCTACGAGCAGTACTTC
D: .; J: TRBJ2-2; length: 13; size: .; V: TRBV7-2; CDR3: CASSFGDTGELFF; DNA: TGTGCCAGCAGCTTCGGGGACACCGGGGAGCTGTTTTTT
D: .; J: TRBJ2-4; length: 17; size: .; V: TRBV19; CDR3: CASSIVGAGGAKNIQYF; DNA: TGTGCCAGTAGTATAGTAGGGGCTGGCGGAGCCAAAAACATTCAGTACTTC
D: .; J: TRBJ2-1; length: 15; size: .; V: TRBV9; CDR3: CASSVDSGSYNEQFF; DNA: TGTGCCAGCAGCGTAGATAGCGGCTCCTACAATGAGCAGTTCTTC
D: TRBD2; J: TRBJ2-1; length: 16; size: once; V: TRBV11-2; CDR3: CASSPLAGSSYNEQFF; DNA: TGTGCCAGCAGCCCATTAGCGGGAAGCTCCTACAATGAGCAGTTCTTC
D: .; J: TRBJ2-3; length: 16; size: once; V: TRBV11-2; CDR3: CASTKRYQGVTDTQYF; DNA: TGTGCCAGCACCAAGAGATACCAGGGCGTCACAGATACGCAGTATTTT
D: .; J: TRBJ1-2; length: 15; size: .; V: TRBV27; CDR3: CASSLRGFGGYGYTF; DNA: TGTGCCAGCAGTTTGCGGGGTTTTGGCGGCTATGGCTACACCTTC
D: .; J: TRBJ1-1; length: 11; size: few; V: TRBV13; CDR3: CASSFVTEAFF; DNA: TGTGCCAGCAGCTTCGTCACTGAAGCTTTCTTT
D: TRBD2; J: TRBJ2-4; length: 16; size: .; V: TRBV7-2; CDR3: CASSFSEREGLNIQYF; DNA: TGTGCCAGCAGCTTTTCGGAACGGGAGGGCCTGAACATTCAGTACTTC
D: .; J: TRBJ1-2; length: 17; size: .; V: TRBV11-2; CDR3: CASSPVGRGLGARGYTF; DNA: TGTGCCAGCAGCCCCGTGGGGCGGGGGCTTGGGGCTCGGGGCTACACCTTC
D: TRBD1; J: TRBJ1-2; length: 15; size: .; V: TRBV11-2; CDR3: CASSGTGGTRYGYTF; DNA: TGTGCCAGCAGCGGGACAGGGGGGACCCGCTATGGCTACACCTTC
D: .; J: TRBJ2-3; length: 17; size: .; V: TRBV11-3; CDR3: CASSRSHRGLSTDTQYF; DNA: TGTGCCAGCAGCCGTTCTCACAGGGGACTCTCCACAGATACGCAGTATTTT
D: TRBD1; J: TRBJ2-7; length: 15; size: .; V: TRBV5-1; CDR3: CASSPTGTGSYEQYF; DNA: TGCGCCAGCAGCCCGACCGGGACAGGGTCCTACGAGCAGTACTTC
D: .; J: TRBJ1-1; length: 15; size: .; V: TRBV11-2; CDR3: CASSLETPKRTEAFF; DNA: TGTGCCAGCAGCTTAGAAACACCAAAGAGGACTGAAGCTTTCTTT
D: TRBD2; J: TRBJ2-7; length: 15; size: .; V: TRBV29-1; CDR3: CSVEDGTSFGFEQYF; DNA: TGCAGCGTTGAAGACGGGACTAGTTTCGGGTTCGAGCAGTACTTC
D: TRBD1; J: TRBJ2-7; length: 15; size: .; V: TRBV7-9; CDR3: CASSLEGQGYDEQYF; DNA: TGTGCCAGCAGCTTAGAGGGACAGGGTTACGACGAGCAGTACTTC
D: .; J: TRBJ2-3; length: 15; size: once; V: TRBV7-9; CDR3: CASRSWDFSTDTQYF; DNA: TGTGCCAGCAGGTCTTGGGACTTCAGCACAGATACGCAGTATTTT
D: TRBD2; J: TRBJ2-1; length: 15; size: .; V: TRBV7-6; CDR3: CASRRGSSSYNEQFF; DNA: TGTGCCAGCAGGCGCGGGAGTAGCTCCTACAATGAGCAGTTCTTC
D: TRBD1; J: TRBJ2-3; length: 12; size: .; V: TRBV19; CDR3: CATGTGQRTQYF; DNA: TGTGCCACAGGGACAGGACAACGTACGCAGTATTTT
D: .; J: TRBJ1-5; length: 16; size: .; V: TRBV18; CDR3: CASSPPGAGGNQPQHF; DNA: TGTGCCAGCTCACCACCCGGGGCGGGGGGCAATCAGCCCCAGCATTTT
D: .; J: TRBJ1-2; length: 14; size: .; V: TRBV10-3; CDR3: CAISESSGGYGYTF; DNA: TGTGCCATCAGTGAGTCGTCGGGGGGCTATGGCTACACCTTC
D: .; J: TRBJ2-7; length: 13; size: few; V: TRBV2; CDR3: CGSGEFNSYEQYF; DNA: TGTGGATCGGGGGAGTTTAACTCCTACGAGCAGTACTTC